The 32 T cell receptor beta chains reported below all come from one sample, sequenced in a study of blood T cell repertoires in COVID-19. Profiling relied on immunoSEQ multiplex PCR, and the TCRdb table lists in-frame clones only, not all of them. The table lists 390,000 or so clones, approximately 92% of them singletons. Source material: PBMCs or T cells enriched from blood (not recorded which). The receptors here all came from a man between 18 and 35 years old who had recovered from COVID-19.

The rearrangement uses TRBV6-1 and TRBJ2-7, with TRBD2 as a possible D gene (6 bases). The CDR3 covers 15 residues. CDR1 and CDR2 from the germline V gene are MNHNS and SASEGT. With 3 bases removed from V and 2 bases from J, the gap between germline ends came to 14 bases. The CDR3, as DNA: TGTGCCAGCAGTGATGGAGGGCAGGGAGCCTACGAGCAGTACTTC. It encodes CASSDGGQGAYEQYF.

The rearrangement joins TRBV19 to TRBJ2-7, with D maybe TRBD1 (5 bases). The CDR3 loop spans 15 amino acids. CDR1 is LNHDA and CDR2 is SQIVND in the germline V gene (reference sequence). The ends were cut back, 0 bases at V and 2 bases at J, with 11 bases in the middle. The CDR3 DNA is TGTGCCAGTAGTATAGACAGGGATGGGCCCTACGAGCAGTACTTC. It specifies CASSIDRDGPYEQYF.

V usage is TRBV5-1 and J usage is TRBJ2-3; 13 positions match TRBD2. The CDR3 covers 16 residues. Losses at the gene ends were 5 bases for V and 2 bases for J; bases not matched to a gene: 5. Germline V gene sequence: CDR1 SGHRS, CDR2 YFSETQ. The CDR3 region is CASSLLAGGPTDTQYF. CDR3 bases: TGCGCCAGCAGTCTACTAGCGGGGGGGCCCACAGATACGCAGTATTTT.

V gene TRBV4-1 combines with J gene TRBJ2-7, with 8 bases identical to TRBD2. The CDR3 extends over 16 amino acids. Germline CDR1 and CDR2: MGHRA and YSYEKL. The V segment lost 1 base and the J segment 0 bases; nucleotides outside the gene matches: 5. CDR3 region: CASSQGLATNSYEQYF. The CDR3, as DNA: TGCGCCAGCAGCCAAGGACTAGCGACCAACTCCTACGAGCAGTACTTC.

The rearrangement joins TRBV24-1 to TRBJ2-1; weak D call: TRBD2 (5 bases). Germline V gene lookup returns CDR1 KGHDR and CDR2 SFDVKD. Trimming cost V 0 bases and J 5 bases, with 7 bases left between them. This CDR3 is built from 14 residues. DNA of the CDR3: TGTGCCACCAGTGATTTGGGAGGTGACAATGAGCAGTTCTTC. Translation: CATSDLGGDNEQFF.

The chain is built from TRBV6-1 and TRBJ1-3; D possibly corresponds to TRBD1 (5 bases). Deletions cut 2 bases from V and 0 bases from J, with 8 bases between. The CDR3 has 15 amino acids. Germline loops: CDR1 MNHNS, CDR2 SASEGT. The CDR3 nucleotides read TGTGCCAGCAGTGAACGGGGGAGCTCTGGAAACACCATATATTTT. This sequence encodes CASSERGSSGNTIYF.

J is TRBJ2-7 and V is TRBV28; TRBD1 aligns across 7 bases. Germline lookup yields CDR1 MDHEN and CDR2 SYDVKM. The V segment lost 5 bases and the J segment 4 bases; nucleotides outside the gene matches: 11. This CDR3 has 15 amino acids. CDR3 protein: CASSDRALRDYEQYF. CDR3 DNA sequence: TGTGCCAGCAGTGACAGGGCCCTCCGGGATTACGAGCAGTACTTC.

The V and J genes are TRBV28 and TRBJ1-2, with D possibly matching TRBD1 (5 bases). Germline V gene lookup returns CDR1 MDHEN and CDR2 SYDVKM. The CDR3 contains 13 residues. The V gene lost 3 bases and the J gene lost 6 bases, with 11 bases spanning the gap. This chain's CDR3 is CASSFSQGHGYTF. The DNA for the CDR3 is TGTGCCAGCAGTTTCAGCCAGGGCCATGGCTACACCTTC.

The genes are TRBV4-2 and TRBJ1-5; D gene ambiguous. This CDR3 is 13 amino acids long. V gave up 8 bases and J gave up 4 bases, with 12 bases separating them. Germline CDR1 reads LGHNA; CDR2 reads YNFKEQ. CDR3 DNA sequence: TGTGCCAGCGGAACAGAACGGAATCAGCCCCAGCATTTT. Amino acids: CASGTERNQPQHF.

This clone was seen just once. This chain joins TRBV20-1 and TRBJ2-7, with a tentative D call TRBD2 (5 bases). The CDR3 consists of 9 residues. Germline values: CDR1 DFQATT, CDR2 SNEGSKA (reference sequence). Trimming cost V 6 bases and J 7 bases, with 7 bases left between them. The CDR3 nucleotides are TGCAGTGCGGGAGTTGAGCAGTACTTC. As protein: CSAGVEQYF.

This clone was seen just once. The chain couples TRBV18 to TRBJ1-4; 9 bases map to TRBD1. V dropped 3 bases and J dropped 4; count of bases not matched to a gene: 9. The CDR3 loop spans 17 amino acids. Per the germline V gene, CDR1 is KGHSH and CDR2 is LQKENI. CDR3 residues: CASSPGPRDRDNEKLFF. CDR3 coding DNA: TGTGCCAGCTCACCCGGCCCCCGGGACAGGGATAATGAAAAACTGTTTTTT. Combining the CDR3 with reference TRBV18 and TRBJ1-4 gives the whole variable domain NAGVMQNPRHLVRRRGQEARLRCSPMKGHSHVYWYRQLPEEGLKFMVYLQKENIIDESGMPKERFSAEFPKEGPSILRIQQVVRGDSAAYFCASSPGPRDRDNEKLFFGSGTQLSVL.

This clone was recorded once. The chain combines TRBV19 with TRBJ2-5; D might be TRBD1 (5 bases). The V gene lost 5 bases and the J gene lost 0 bases, with 19 bases spanning the gap. CDR1 and CDR2 (germline): LNHDA, SQIVND (reference sequence). This CDR3 contains 17 residues. Written as DNA, the CDR3 is TGTGCCAGTAGTCCCCCTCGCCAGGGATCGTACCAAGAGACCCAGTACTTC. Translated, it gives CASSPPRQGSYQETQYF.

The genes are TRBV6-5 and TRBJ1-4; 7 bases are shared with TRBD1. The CDR3 loop spans 14 amino acids. CDR1 is MNHEY, CDR2 SVGAGI, per germline. Trimming at V came to 8 bases and at J to 8 bases, leaving 11 bases not matched to a gene. The CDR3 spells CASGQTGIGEKLFF. As DNA, the CDR3 is TGTGCCAGCGGACAGACAGGGATTGGGGAAAAACTGTTTTTT.

This clone is a singleton in its sample. This chain links TRBV5-1 with TRBJ2-1; the match to TRBD1 covers 9 bases. Germline assignment: CDR1 SGHRS and CDR2 YFSETQ. The CDR3 is made up of 15 amino acids. The ends lost 5 bases at V and 3 bases at J; junction bases unmatched: 6. CDR3 sequence reads: CASSRDRGVYNEQFF. The CDR3 DNA reads TGCGCCAGCAGTCGCGACAGGGGGGTCTACAATGAGCAGTTCTTC.

V and J are TRBV7-2 and TRBJ1-1, with unresolved D. Germline-derived CDR1 and CDR2 are SGHTA and FQGNSA. Trimming took off 3 bases at V and 1 base at J, with 12 bases between the two ends. The length of the CDR3 is 15 residues. This CDR3 is CASSFGSAGNTEAFF. The CDR3, as DNA: TGTGCCAGCAGCTTTGGTTCGGCGGGGAACACTGAAGCTTTCTTT.

This clone was recorded only once. Here the CDR3 reads CASSVAGGPYEQYF. The CDR3 DNA sequence: TGCGCCAGCAGTGTGGCGGGGGGACCCTACGAGCAGTACTTC. The J gene is TRBJ2-7, the V gene TRBV5-1; 8 bases agree with TRBD2. Germline CDR1 and CDR2: SGHRS and YFSETQ. Trimming took 5 bases from V and 2 from J; bases not matched to a gene: 6. The CDR3 sequence is 14 residues long.

The rearrangement uses TRBV19 and TRBJ2-2; no firm D call. Germline V CDR1 and CDR2: LNHDA, SQIVND (reference sequence). Trimming stripped 6 bases from V and 1 base from J, with 12 bases between. The CDR3 is made up of 15 amino acids. As DNA, the CDR3 is TGTGCCAGTAGGAGGAGCGCCGTGAACACCGGGGAGCTGTTTTTT. The encoded protein is CASRRSAVNTGELFF.

The J gene is TRBJ2-1, the V gene TRBV30, with D maybe TRBD2 (6 bases). The ends were cut back, 5 bases at V and 10 bases at J, with 12 bases in the middle. From germline, CDR1 is GTSNPN and CDR2 SVGIG (reference sequence). The CDR3 contains 11 residues. The CDR3 DNA follows: TGTGCCTGGGCGGGGTTTAGGGAGCAGTTCTTC. Encoded protein: CAWAGFREQFF.

The J gene is TRBJ2-3, the V gene TRBV28; 12 nucleotides align to TRBD2. There are 14 residues in the CDR3. J gave up 5 bases and V 6 bases, and 3 bases lay outside the gene matches. In germline, CDR1 is MDHEN, CDR2 SYDVKM. The CDR3: CASRWTSGIDTQYF. As DNA, the CDR3 is TGTGCCAGCAGGTGGACTAGCGGGATAGATACGCAGTATTTT.

The rearrangement links TRBV18 to TRBJ2-1, with D tentatively TRBD2 (6 bases). Germline lookup yields CDR1 KGHSH and CDR2 LQKENI. CDR3 length: 13 amino acids. Between the trimmed V and J ends, which lost 2 bases and 10 bases, there was a span of 12 bases. Here the CDR3 DNA reads TGTGCCAGCTCACCATCGGCGGGACTGGAGCAGTTCTTC. Translating gives CASSPSAGLEQFF. The full variable domain, its missing parts supplied by reference TRBV18 and TRBJ2-1, is NAGVMQNPRHLVRRRGQEARLRCSPMKGHSHVYWYRQLPEEGLKFMVYLQKENIIDESGMPKERFSAEFPKEGPSILRIQQVVRGDSAAYFCASSPSAGLEQFFGPGTRLTVL.

This clone has a handful of counts. The V and J genes are TRBV6-1 and TRBJ1-6; TRBD1 might be the D (6 bases). CDR1 and CDR2 (germline): MNHNS, SASEGT. V lost 2 bases and J 9 bases, leaving 11 bases between the germline ends. The CDR3 loop spans 14 amino acids. The CDR3 region has the DNA TGTGCCAGCAGTGAAACAGGGCAACGTTCACCCCTCCACTTT. This encodes CASSETGQRSPLHF.

The CDR3 coding sequence is TGTGCCAGCAGCACGAGCGGGAGCTCCTACAATGAGCAGTTCTTC. It translates to CASSTSGSSYNEQFF. This chain connects TRBV3-1 (or the pseudogene TRBV3-2) to TRBJ2-1; 8 nucleotides line up with TRBD2. The V and J ends lost 5 bases and 0 bases, in that order; junction bases with no gene match: 3. CDR1 LGHDT and CDR2 YNNKEL come from the germline V gene (reference sequence). The CDR3 is 15 amino acids.

The CDR3 spells CASSFRGRDGYTF. The CDR3 DNA is TGTGCCAGCAGCTTCAGGGGGCGGGATGGCTACACCTTC. This chain joins TRBV11-2 and TRBJ1-2; 8 bases fit TRBD1. Germline trimming cut 3 bases from V and 6 bases from J; bases unmatched to any gene: 3. In germline, CDR1 is SGHAT, CDR2 FQNNGV. The length of the CDR3 is 13 residues.

The J gene is TRBJ1-1, the V gene TRBV3-1 (or the pseudogene TRBV3-2); 10 nucleotides match TRBD1. This CDR3 is built from 14 residues. Germline V CDR1 and CDR2: LGHDT, YNNKEL (reference sequence). V trimming: 9 bases; J trimming: 11 bases; junction bases outside the gene matches: 15. The CDR3: CASLSDRGPSGAFF. CDR3 DNA sequence: TGTGCCAGTCTCTCCGACAGGGGGCCCAGTGGCGCTTTCTTT.

The chain uses TRBV28 and TRBJ1-4, with TRBD1 as a possible D gene (6 bases). Germline CDR1 MDHEN, CDR2 SYDVKM. The CDR3 is made up of 17 amino acids. Between the trimmed V and J ends, which lost 2 bases and 2 bases, there was a span of 15 bases. CDR3 amino acids: CASSLTGSGGTNEKLFF. DNA for the CDR3: TGTGCCAGCAGTTTAACAGGGTCTGGTGGGACTAATGAAAAACTGTTTTTT.

The rearrangement links TRBV9 to TRBJ2-1; TRBD2 aligns across 11 bases. Germline CDR1 is SGDLS and CDR2 is YYNGEE. CDR3 size: 15 residues. V lost 4 bases and J lost 8; bases outside the gene matches: 8. Here the CDR3 reads CASSPTSGGTDEQFF. Here the CDR3 DNA reads TGTGCCAGCAGCCCAACTAGCGGGGGAACGGATGAGCAGTTCTTC.

The chain couples TRBV7-9 to TRBJ2-5; 7 nucleotides align to TRBD2. The CDR3 length is 15 residues. CDR1 is SEHNR and CDR2 is FQNEAQ in the germline V gene (reference sequence). With V trimmed by 1 base and J by 7 bases, 9 bases remained unmatched. The CDR3 sequence: CASSLERGWEATQYF. CDR3 sequence (DNA): TGTGCCAGCAGCTTAGAGCGGGGCTGGGAGGCGACCCAGTACTTC.

The genes are TRBV4-1 and TRBJ2-1, with 8 bases lining up with TRBD2. Germline V lookup: CDR1 MGHRA, CDR2 YSYEKL. V gave up 4 bases and J gave up 5 bases; unmatched junction bases: 13. The length of the CDR3 is 17 residues. The CDR3 bases are TGCGCCAGCAGCCCATTTCCCGGGACTAGGATGAACAATGAGCAGTTCTTC. This codes for CASSPFPGTRMNNEQFF.

The rearrangement uses TRBV4-1 and TRBJ2-1, with no clear D. CDR1 and CDR2 (germline): MGHRA, YSYEKL. The CDR3 spans 15 residues. The ends were cut back, 4 bases at V and 0 bases at J, with 10 bases in the middle. Written as DNA, the CDR3 is TGCGCCAGCAGCCCCCCCCACAGCTCCTACAATGAGCAGTTCTTC. This encodes CASSPPHSSYNEQFF.

The V gene is TRBV19, the J gene TRBJ2-1; 7 bases match TRBD1. CDR1 is LNHDA, CDR2 SQIVND, per germline (reference sequence). The CDR3 is 14 residues long. The V segment lost 7 bases and the J segment 8 bases; nucleotides outside the gene matches: 11. In nucleotides, the CDR3 is TGTGCCAGTACCACCGGGACAGTGCCGGATGAGCAGTTCTTC. This gives the protein CASTTGTVPDEQFF.

The genes are TRBV9 and TRBJ2-6; 8 bases are shared with TRBD1. The V gene end was trimmed by 3 bases and the J gene end by 0 bases; junction bases not matched to a gene: 5. This CDR3 spans 17 amino acids. Germline V gene sequence: CDR1 SGDLS, CDR2 YYNGEE. CDR3 sequence (DNA): TGTGCCAGCAGCGGGGGGACAGGACACTCTGGGGCCAACGTCCTGACTTTC. Protein: CASSGGTGHSGANVLTF.

Only one count was recorded for this clone. The genes are TRBV27 and TRBJ1-1; D might be TRBD1 (6 bases). The CDR3 covers 16 residues. The germline V gene has CDR1 MNHEY and CDR2 SMNVEV (reference sequence). Trimming left V 6 bases short and J 1 base short, with 18 bases between. This CDR3 reads CASRLDRLGKNTEAFF. The DNA for the CDR3 is TGTGCCAGCAGACTAGACAGGCTGGGGAAGAACACTGAAGCTTTCTTT.